The clone carrying this T cell receptor beta chain was detected only once. Antigen unknown. The data were taken from a study of T cell responses to AZD1222 COVID-19 vaccine. Findings of the study overall: Per reports, nearly half of all spike-specific TCRs target regions that are unmutated in variants. Repertoires were sampled only after the peak T cell response. Clonal diversity may have been underestimated, and the donors were mostly white British, with more females than males.

This table comes from immunoSEQ multiplex PCR, and its TCRdb copy is limited to in-frame clones, with some not included. The sample lists around 200,000 clones; 85% to 95% were seen once. Sequencing used peripheral blood, obtained 28 days after the second dose of the MenACWY control vaccine. This receptor was identified in an adult who received the MenACWY meningococcal vaccine as a control.

The CDR3 sequence is CASSFFQPRDTEAFF. The CDR3 DNA follows: TGTGCCAGCAGCTTCTTTCAACCGAGGGATACTGAAGCTTTCTTT. The V and J genes are TRBV5-5 and TRBJ1-1; no firm D call. V lost 2 bases to trimming and J lost 5 bases, with 16 bases between them. CDR1 is SGHKS and CDR2 is YYEKEE in the germline V gene (reference sequence). The CDR3 is 15 amino acids.